The 4 T cell receptor beta chains presented below share a single source sample, sequenced in a study of blood T cell repertoires in COVID-19. TCRdb's copy holds only in-frame clones and misses some; the assay was immunoSEQ multiplex PCR. The table lists approximately 230,000 clones, about nine tenths of them singletons. The sequencing input was PBMCs or T cells enriched from blood (not recorded which). Receptors originate from a man between 18 and 35 years old who had recovered from COVID-19.

This clone has a single count. The genes are TRBV27 and TRBJ2-5; TRBD1 aligns across 9 bases. The CDR3 consists of 15 residues. J was trimmed by 2 bases and V by 8 bases; bases with no gene match: 9. Germline V gene sequence: CDR1 MNHEY, CDR2 SMNVEV (reference sequence). The CDR3: CASRGTGTLQETQYF. CDR3 nucleotides: TGTGCCAGCCGGGGGACAGGGACCCTTCAAGAGACCCAGTACTTC.

The chain carries TRBV2 and TRBJ2-5; D unresolved. The CDR3 covers 13 residues. V gave up 9 bases and J gave up 2 bases, with 13 bases separating them. CDR1 is SNHLY and CDR2 is FYNNEI in the germline V gene. CDR3 amino acids: CASRYREQETQYF. The CDR3 DNA follows: TGTGCCAGTCGTTACAGAGAACAAGAGACCCAGTACTTC.

The V and J genes are TRBV7-8 and TRBJ2-7, with 9 bases lining up with TRBD1. The CDR3 is 14 residues long. Per germline, CDR1 SGHVS and CDR2 FQNEAQ. J gave up 5 bases and V 4 bases, and 6 bases lay outside the gene matches. This CDR3 is CASSSRTGANEQYF. CDR3 DNA sequence: TGTGCCAGCAGCTCACGGACAGGGGCCAACGAGCAGTACTTC.

This chain uses TRBV11-2 with TRBJ2-7; tentative D call: TRBD2 (7 bases). V lost 5 bases and J lost 1, with 15 bases in between. CDR3 length equals 15 residues. CDR1 is SGHAT and CDR2 is FQNNGV in the germline V gene. The CDR3 nucleotides read TGTGCCAGCAGCAGGGGGGAGGGGGTATCCTACGAGCAGTACTTC. Translating gives CASSRGEGVSYEQYF.